The 10 T cell receptor beta chains listed next were all sequenced from one sample in a study of blood T cell repertoires in COVID-19. The protocol was immunoSEQ multiplex PCR, while the TCRdb copy is restricted to in-frame clones and leaves out a portion. This table holds about 68,000 clones, about 83% found once. Sequencing was carried out using peripheral blood. These receptors originate from a human donor in a cohort sampled during active COVID-19.

The chain couples TRBV5-1 to TRBJ1-1; the D gene is possibly TRBD1 (5 bases). The length of the CDR3 is 14 residues. The germline V gene encodes CDR1 SGHRS and CDR2 YFSETQ. V was cut by 4 bases and J by 1 base, with 11 bases left in between. Here the CDR3 reads CASSLGGANTEAFF. The CDR3 region has the DNA TGCGCCAGCAGCCTAGGAGGGGCGAACACTGAAGCTTTCTTT.

The chain has TRBV5-6 and TRBJ1-1, with 7 nucleotides matching TRBD1. J was trimmed by 6 bases and V by 4 bases; bases with no gene match: 15. In germline, CDR1 is SGHDT, CDR2 YYEEEE. There are 16 residues in the CDR3. The CDR3 nucleotides read TGTGCCAGCAGCCTTCCGTCGACAGGGCGGGTCGCTGAAGCTTTCTTT. The encoded protein is CASSLPSTGRVAEAFF.

This clone came up a few times. This CDR3 reads CATAPDRDYGYTF. The CDR3 nucleotides read TGTGCCACTGCACCGGACAGGGACTATGGCTACACCTTC. The chain combines TRBV6-5 with TRBJ1-2; TRBD1 matches 8 bases. CDR1 is MNHEY and CDR2 is SVGAGI in the germline V gene. The CDR3 extends over 13 amino acids. Trimming at V came to 10 bases and at J to 3 bases, leaving 7 bases not matched to a gene.

This clone was counted once. The chain couples TRBV18 to TRBJ2-3; D is undetermined. Germline values: CDR1 KGHSH, CDR2 LQKENI. This CDR3 has 14 amino acids. V was trimmed by 1 base and J by 0 bases, leaving 5 bases between them. The CDR3 sequence: CASSPRRSTDTQYF. CDR3 in DNA: TGTGCCAGCTCACCACGGAGAAGCACAGATACGCAGTATTTT.

The DNA for the CDR3 is TGTGCCAGCAAACTCGGACCCGGGACAAAGGATAGCAATCAGCCCCAGCATTTT. Translating it yields CASKLGPGTKDSNQPQHF. This chain connects TRBV2 to TRBJ1-5, with a tentative D call TRBD1 (6 bases). Germline V CDR1 and CDR2: SNHLY, FYNNEI. V was shortened by 7 bases and J by 0 bases, with 22 bases between the two germline ends. The CDR3 spans 18 residues.

This sequence joins TRBV2 and TRBJ2-2; D perhaps matches TRBD2 (6 bases). Germline-derived CDR1 and CDR2 are SNHLY and FYNNEI. The CDR3 length is 14 residues. Trimming cost V 1 base and J 6 bases, with 9 bases left between them. The CDR3 spells CASSEDPGAGELFF. CDR3 nucleotides: TGTGCCAGCAGTGAAGATCCGGGGGCCGGGGAGCTGTTTTTT.

This chain links TRBV3-1 (or the pseudogene TRBV3-2) with TRBJ2-7, with 9 bases matching TRBD2. This CDR3 has 16 amino acids. The germline V gene encodes CDR1 LGHDT and CDR2 YNNKEL (reference sequence). Losses at the gene ends were 4 bases for V and 1 base for J; bases not matched to a gene: 8. CDR3: CASSRALAGGSYEQYF. The CDR3 DNA reads TGTGCCAGCAGCCGAGCTTTGGCGGGAGGGTCCTACGAGCAGTACTTC.

This clone showed up just a few times. This chain uses TRBV2 with TRBJ1-6; D not resolved. Trimming shortened V by 6 bases and J by 0 bases, and 9 bases separated the two germline ends. The CDR3 totals 15 residues. Per the germline V gene, CDR1 is SNHLY and CDR2 is FYNNEI. The CDR3 nucleotides read TGTGCCAGCAGACAGCAGAGCTCCTATAATTCACCCCTCCACTTT. Translated, it gives CASRQQSSYNSPLHF.

This sequence joins TRBV9 and TRBJ1-4; 7 positions agree with TRBD1. CDR1 and CDR2 from the germline V gene are SGDLS and YYNGEE. The CDR3 runs 14 residues. V shed 4 bases, J shed 8 bases, and the junction held 8 bases outside the gene matches. The CDR3 sequence: CASSLGQHSEKLFF. The CDR3 region has the DNA TGTGCCAGCAGCCTGGGACAGCATTCGGAAAAACTGTTTTTT.

The CDR3 DNA sequence: TGTGCCAGCTCACCGTATTCAGGGGGTAACTACAATGAGCAGTTCTTC. Its translation is CASSPYSGGNYNEQFF. The chain recombines TRBV18 with TRBJ2-1; 7 bases fit TRBD1. The V segment lost 3 bases and the J segment 3 bases; nucleotides outside the gene matches: 8. Germline assignment: CDR1 KGHSH and CDR2 LQKENI. The CDR3 runs 16 residues.